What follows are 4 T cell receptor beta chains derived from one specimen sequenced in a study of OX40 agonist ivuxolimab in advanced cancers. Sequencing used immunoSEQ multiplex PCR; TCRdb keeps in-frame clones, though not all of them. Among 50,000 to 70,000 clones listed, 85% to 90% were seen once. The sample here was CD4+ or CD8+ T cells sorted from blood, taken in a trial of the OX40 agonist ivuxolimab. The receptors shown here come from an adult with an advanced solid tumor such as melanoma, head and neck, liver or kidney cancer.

The CDR3 bases are TGCGCCAGCAGCTTGGGCGGGACTAGTGAACAGTTCTTC. Residues: CASSLGGTSEQFF. The chain employs TRBV5-1 and TRBJ2-1; 8 nucleotides match TRBD2. This CDR3 comprises 13 residues. The germline gives CDR1 SGHRS, CDR2 YFSETQ. V dropped 0 bases and J dropped 13; count of bases not matched to a gene: 6.

CDR3 sequence (DNA): TGCGCCAGCAGCCAAGATACGGCAGGGTTTCGGGGGAACACTGAAGCTTTCTTT. Protein: CASSQDTAGFRGNTEAFF. J is TRBJ1-1 and V is TRBV4-1; the D gene is possibly TRBD1 (5 bases). V lost 0 bases to trimming and J lost 1 base, with 18 bases between them. Per the germline V gene, CDR1 is MGHRA and CDR2 is YSYEKL. CDR3 length equals 18 residues.

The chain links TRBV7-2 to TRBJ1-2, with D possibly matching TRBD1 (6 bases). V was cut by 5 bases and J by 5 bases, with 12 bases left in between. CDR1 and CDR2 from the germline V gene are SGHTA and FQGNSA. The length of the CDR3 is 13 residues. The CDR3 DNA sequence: TGTGCCAGCAGCCCTGATCAGGGGTATGGCTACACCTTC. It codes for CASSPDQGYGYTF.

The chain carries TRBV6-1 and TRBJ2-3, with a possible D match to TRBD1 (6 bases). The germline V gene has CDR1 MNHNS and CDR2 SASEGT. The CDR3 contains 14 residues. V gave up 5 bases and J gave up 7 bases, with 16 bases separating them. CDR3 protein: CASSLSLQGNTQYF. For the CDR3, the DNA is TGTGCCAGCAGTCTAAGTTTACAGGGAAATACGCAGTATTTT.